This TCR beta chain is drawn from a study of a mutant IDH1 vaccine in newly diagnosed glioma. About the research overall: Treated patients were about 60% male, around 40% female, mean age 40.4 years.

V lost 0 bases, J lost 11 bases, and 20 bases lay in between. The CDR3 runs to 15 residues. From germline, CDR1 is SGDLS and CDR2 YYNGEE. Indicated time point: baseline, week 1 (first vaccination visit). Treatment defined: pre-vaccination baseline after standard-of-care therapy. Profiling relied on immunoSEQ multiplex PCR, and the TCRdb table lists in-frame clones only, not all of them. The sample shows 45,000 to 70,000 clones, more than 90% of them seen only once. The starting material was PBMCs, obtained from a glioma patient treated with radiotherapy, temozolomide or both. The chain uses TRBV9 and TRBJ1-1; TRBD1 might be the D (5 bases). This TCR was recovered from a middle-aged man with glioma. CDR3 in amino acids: CASSVGGTTASEAFF. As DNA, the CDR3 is TGTGCCAGCAGCGTAGGAGGGACGACCGCAAGCGAGGCTTTCTTT.